The 20 T cell receptor beta chains presented below share a single source sample, sequenced in a study of blood T cell repertoires in COVID-19. This table comes from immunoSEQ multiplex PCR, and its TCRdb copy is limited to in-frame clones, with some not included. In the table there are 150,000 to 180,000 clones, about 73% of which are singletons. The sequencing sample was made of peripheral blood. The receptors stem from an elderly man with acute or convalescent COVID-19.

The rearrangement uses TRBV7-2 and TRBJ2-7, with TRBD1 matching over 7 bases. The CDR3 has 12 residues. Germline assignment: CDR1 SGHTA and CDR2 FQGNSA. J lost 6 bases, V lost 5 bases, and 4 bases had no gene match. CDR3 nucleotides: TGTGCCAGCAGCCGGACAGGCCTCGAGCAGTACGTC. Its translation is CASSRTGLEQYV.

The count of this clone is one. The chain joins TRBV18 to TRBJ2-5, with 11 bases lining up with TRBD2. The CDR3 length is 16 residues. J was trimmed by 2 bases and V by 3 bases; bases with no gene match: 5. Germline lookup yields CDR1 KGHSH and CDR2 LQKENI. The CDR3 loop is CASSPPVAGGQETQYF. The CDR3 DNA sequence: TGTGCCAGCTCACCTCCAGTAGCGGGGGGGCAAGAGACCCAGTACTTC. The full variable domain, rest sourced from reference TRBV18 and TRBJ2-5, is NAGVMQNPRHLVRRRGQEARLRCSPMKGHSHVYWYRQLPEEGLKFMVYLQKENIIDESGMPKERFSAEFPKEGPSILRIQQVVRGDSAAYFCASSPPVAGGQETQYFGPGTRLLVL.

The chain is built from TRBV9 and TRBJ1-5; 9 bases agree with TRBD1. Trimming took 0 bases from V and 5 from J; bases not matched to a gene: 9. The CDR3 has 17 residues. Germline V lookup: CDR1 SGDLS, CDR2 YYNGEE. CDR3 bases: TGTGCCAGCAGCGTAGGTCTGACAGGGGGTACCGATCAGCCCCAGCATTTT. Its protein is CASSVGLTGGTDQPQHF.

The gene calls are TRBV6-5 and TRBJ2-2, with a tentative D call TRBD1 (5 bases). Germline V gives CDR1 MNHEY, CDR2 SVGAGI. The CDR3 has 15 amino acids. Trimming took 5 bases from V and 1 from J, leaving 11 bases between them. The CDR3 loop is CASSTSGLNTGELFF. The DNA of the CDR3 is TGTGCCAGCAGTACATCAGGGTTGAACACCGGGGAGCTGTTTTTT.

About this clone: Relative to the germline gene, one junction end is altered; a read error may explain this. The V and J genes are TRBV5-1 and TRBJ2-3, with 10 bases lining up with TRBD2. The CDR3 totals 13 residues. CDR1 and CDR2 from the germline V gene are SGHRS and YFSETQ. The CDR3, as DNA: TGCGCCAGCAGCTTGGGGGGGACTAGCGTGGCGGATTTT. Protein: CASSLGGTSVADF.

This chain connects TRBV28 to TRBJ1-1, with D uncertain. The CDR3 extends over 12 amino acids. Germline V gene data show CDR1 as MDHEN and CDR2 as SYDVKM. V lost 2 bases and J 5 bases, leaving 6 bases between the germline ends. DNA of the CDR3: TGTGCCAGCAGTTTACCGTTGACTGAAGCTTTCTTT. Translated, it gives CASSLPLTEAFF. Based on the CDR3 plus reference TRBV28 and TRBJ1-1, the full variable domain is DVKVTQSSRYLVKRTGEKVFLECVQDMDHENMFWYRQDPGLGLRLIYFSYDVKMKEKGDIPEGYSVSREKKERFSLILESASTNQTSMYLCASSLPLTEAFFGQGTRLTVV.

This chain links TRBV11-1 with TRBJ2-1; D may be TRBD1 (5 bases). This CDR3 is built from 15 residues. Trimming left V 4 bases short and J 4 bases short, with 14 bases between. Looked up from germline, CDR1 is SGHAT and CDR2 is FQDESV (reference sequence). The CDR3 nucleotides read TGTGCCAGCAGCTCAGGGATCGTAGGGTACAATGAGCAGTTCTTC. This sequence encodes CASSSGIVGYNEQFF.

The chain couples TRBV12-3 or TRBV12-4 to TRBJ1-4; D is uncertain. V lost 5 bases and J lost 10, with 11 bases in between. The CDR3 spans 12 residues. The CDR3 coding sequence is TGTGCCAGCAGTGCCCAGTTTGGAAAACTGTTTTTT. It codes for CASSAQFGKLFF.

V gene TRBV2 combines with J gene TRBJ1-4; 7 bases fit TRBD1. Trimming cost V 9 bases and J 6 bases; bases outside gene matches: 7. Germline V gene lookup returns CDR1 SNHLY and CDR2 FYNNEI. CDR3 size: 13 residues. Here the CDR3 DNA reads TGTGCCAGTAATCGGGACAGCGATGAAAAACTGTTTTTT. Protein: CASNRDSDEKLFF.

The chain recombines TRBV12-3 or TRBV12-4 with TRBJ2-3; D is ambiguous. V lost 5 bases to trimming and J lost 6 bases, with 12 bases between them. The CDR3 consists of 13 residues. The CDR3 nucleotides read TGTGCCAGCAGTGTCGACTCGGGTGATACGCAGTATTTT. Protein: CASSVDSGDTQYF.

The chain combines TRBV6-5 with TRBJ2-5; 11 bases match TRBD2. There are 15 residues in the CDR3. Germline CDR1 and CDR2: MNHEY and SVGAGI. V trimming: 4 bases; J trimming: 5 bases; junction bases outside the gene matches: 6. The CDR3 DNA sequence: TGTGCCAGCAGTTCTAGCGGGGGGTTTGCGGAGACCCAGTACTTC. Translated, it gives CASSSSGGFAETQYF.

V usage is TRBV18 and J usage is TRBJ2-3; 9 bases are a match to TRBD1. The J segment lost 4 bases and the V segment lost 1 base, leaving 6 bases of the junction unmatched. Germline loops: CDR1 KGHSH, CDR2 LQKENI. The CDR3 sequence is 16 residues long. CDR3 sequence: CASSPLGTGYSDTQYF. The CDR3 DNA reads TGTGCCAGCTCACCACTCGGGACAGGGTATTCAGATACGCAGTATTTT.

The J gene is TRBJ2-7, the V gene TRBV13, with 11 nucleotides matching TRBD1. The V gene end was trimmed by 2 bases and the J gene end by 1 base; junction bases not matched to a gene: 7. Germline V gene data show CDR1 as PRHDT and CDR2 as FYEKMQ (reference sequence). This CDR3 is built from 17 residues. The CDR3 region has the DNA TGTGCCAGCAGCTTAAGGGTAGGGACAGGGGGTTCCTACGAGCAGTACTTC. Its protein product is CASSLRVGTGGSYEQYF.

This clone showed up just a few times. This sequence joins TRBV5-4 and TRBJ1-6; tentative D call: TRBD1 (6 bases). Per germline, CDR1 SGHNT and CDR2 YYREEE (reference sequence). The ends were cut back, 0 bases at V and 5 bases at J, with 9 bases in the middle. The CDR3 runs 15 residues. The CDR3 protein is CASSLAGVNNSPLHF. For the CDR3, the DNA is TGTGCCAGCAGCTTGGCAGGGGTGAATAATTCACCCCTCCACTTT.

Regarding this clone: The sample holds other DNA sequences that translate to the same CDR3. This chain joins TRBV9 and TRBJ2-7, with 8 bases fitting TRBD1. CDR1 and CDR2 from the germline V gene are SGDLS and YYNGEE. There are 15 residues in the CDR3. Trimming removed 0 bases from V and 1 base from J; junction bases left unmatched: 3. The DNA of the CDR3 is TGTGCCAGCAGCGTAGGAGGGGACAGGTCCTACGAGCAGTACTTC. Residues: CASSVGGDRSYEQYF.

The V gene is TRBV3-1 (or the pseudogene TRBV3-2), the J gene TRBJ1-1, with D maybe TRBD1 (5 bases). The CDR3 is 12 residues long. Trimming took 8 bases from V and 4 from J, leaving 11 bases between them. Germline V gives CDR1 LGHDT, CDR2 YNNKEL (reference sequence). The CDR3 DNA follows: TGTGCCAGCTGGGGGGTAGGCACTGAAGCTTTCTTT. This translates into CASWGVGTEAFF.

This clone was recorded once. The J gene is TRBJ1-4, the V gene TRBV5-6, with D possibly matching TRBD1 (5 bases). The CDR3 sequence is 16 residues long. Per germline, CDR1 SGHDT and CDR2 YYEEEE. The V gene lost 4 bases and the J gene lost 7 bases, with 20 bases spanning the gap. In DNA, the CDR3 is TGTGCCAGCAGCGCTTACCGGGCGGACACCGGTGAAAAACTGTTTTTT. Translating it yields CASSAYRADTGEKLFF.

For the CDR3, the DNA is TGCGCCAGCAGCCGAGATTCTTCGGCCTACGAGCAGTACTTC. Amino acids: CASSRDSSAYEQYF. The chain has TRBV5-1 and TRBJ2-7; D unresolved. Trimming took off 4 bases at V and 2 bases at J, with 13 bases between the two ends. Germline CDR1 reads SGHRS; CDR2 reads YFSETQ. The CDR3 runs to 14 residues. The variable domain in full, with the rest retrieved from reference TRBV5-1 and TRBJ2-7, is KAGVTQTPRYLIKTRGQQVTLSCSPISGHRSVSWYQQTPGQGLQFLFEYFSETQRNKGNFPGRFSGRQFSNSRSEMNVSTLELGDSALYLCASSRDSSAYEQYFGPGTRLTVT.

The chain is built from TRBV4-1 and TRBJ2-7, with 9 positions matching TRBD1. V gave up 1 base and J gave up 3 bases; unmatched junction bases: 4. The CDR3 consists of 15 residues. CDR1 MGHRA and CDR2 YSYEKL come from the germline V gene. For the CDR3, the DNA is TGCGCCAGCAGCCAAGGGGGACAGGGAGACTACGAGCAGTACTTC. Translating it yields CASSQGGQGDYEQYF.

This rearrangement joins TRBV2 to TRBJ1-2; D uncertain. The V gene's germline CDR1 is SNHLY and CDR2 FYNNEI. This CDR3 has 13 residues. The V gene lost 8 bases and the J gene lost 0 bases, with 10 bases spanning the gap. The CDR3, as DNA: TGTGCCAGCGCTACAGTCCCTAACTATGGCTACACCTTC. Residues: CASATVPNYGYTF.